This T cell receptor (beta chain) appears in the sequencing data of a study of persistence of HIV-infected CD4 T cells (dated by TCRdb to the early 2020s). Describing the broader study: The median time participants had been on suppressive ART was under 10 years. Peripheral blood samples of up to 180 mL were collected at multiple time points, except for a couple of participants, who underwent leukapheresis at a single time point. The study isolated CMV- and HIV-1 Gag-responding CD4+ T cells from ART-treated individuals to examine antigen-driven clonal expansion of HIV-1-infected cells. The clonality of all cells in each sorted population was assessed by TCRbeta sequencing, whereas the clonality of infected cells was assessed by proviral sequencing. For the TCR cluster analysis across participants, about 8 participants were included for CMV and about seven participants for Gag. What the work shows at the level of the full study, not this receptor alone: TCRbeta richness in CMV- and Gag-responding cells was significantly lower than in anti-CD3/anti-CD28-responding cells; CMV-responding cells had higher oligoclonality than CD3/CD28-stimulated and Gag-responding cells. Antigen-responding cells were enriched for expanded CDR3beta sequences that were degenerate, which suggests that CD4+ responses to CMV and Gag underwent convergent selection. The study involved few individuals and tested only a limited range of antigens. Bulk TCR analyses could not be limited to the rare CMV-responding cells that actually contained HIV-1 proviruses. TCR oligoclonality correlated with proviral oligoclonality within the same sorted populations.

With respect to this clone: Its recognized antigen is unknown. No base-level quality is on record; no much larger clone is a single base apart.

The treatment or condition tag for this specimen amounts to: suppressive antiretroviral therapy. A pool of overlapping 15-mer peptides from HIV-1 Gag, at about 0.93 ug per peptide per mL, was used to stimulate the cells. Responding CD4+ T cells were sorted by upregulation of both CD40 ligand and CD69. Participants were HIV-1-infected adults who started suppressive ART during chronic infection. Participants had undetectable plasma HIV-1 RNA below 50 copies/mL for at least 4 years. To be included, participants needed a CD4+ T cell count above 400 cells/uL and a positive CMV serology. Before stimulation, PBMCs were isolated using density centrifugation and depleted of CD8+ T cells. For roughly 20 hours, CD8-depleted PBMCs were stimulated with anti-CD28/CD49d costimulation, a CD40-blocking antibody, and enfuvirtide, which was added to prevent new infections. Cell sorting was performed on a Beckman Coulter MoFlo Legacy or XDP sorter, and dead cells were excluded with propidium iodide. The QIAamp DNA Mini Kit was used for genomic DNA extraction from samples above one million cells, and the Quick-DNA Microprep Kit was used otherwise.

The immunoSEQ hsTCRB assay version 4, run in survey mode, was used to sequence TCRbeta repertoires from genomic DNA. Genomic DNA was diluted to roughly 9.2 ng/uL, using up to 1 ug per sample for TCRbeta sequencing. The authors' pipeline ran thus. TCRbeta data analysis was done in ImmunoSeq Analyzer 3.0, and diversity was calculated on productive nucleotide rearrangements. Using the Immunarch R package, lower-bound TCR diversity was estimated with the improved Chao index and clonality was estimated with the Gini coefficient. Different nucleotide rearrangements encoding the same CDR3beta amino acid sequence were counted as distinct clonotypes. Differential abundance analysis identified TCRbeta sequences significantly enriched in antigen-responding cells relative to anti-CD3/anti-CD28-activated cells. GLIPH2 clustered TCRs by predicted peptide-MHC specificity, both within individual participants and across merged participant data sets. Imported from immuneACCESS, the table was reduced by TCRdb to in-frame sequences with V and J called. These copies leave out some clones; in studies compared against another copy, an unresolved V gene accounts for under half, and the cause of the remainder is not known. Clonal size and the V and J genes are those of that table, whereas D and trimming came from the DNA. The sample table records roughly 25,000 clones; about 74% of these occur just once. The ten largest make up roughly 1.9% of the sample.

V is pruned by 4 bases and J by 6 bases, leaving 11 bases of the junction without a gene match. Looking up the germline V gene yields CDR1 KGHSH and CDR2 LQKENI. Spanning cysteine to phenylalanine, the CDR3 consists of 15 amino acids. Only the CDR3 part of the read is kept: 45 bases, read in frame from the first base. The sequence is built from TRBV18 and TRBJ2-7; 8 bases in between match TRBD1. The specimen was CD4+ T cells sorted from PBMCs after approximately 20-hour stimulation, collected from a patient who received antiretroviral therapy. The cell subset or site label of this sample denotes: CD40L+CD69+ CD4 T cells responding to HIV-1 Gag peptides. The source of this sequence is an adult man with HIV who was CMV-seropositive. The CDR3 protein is CASSQDRVESSEQYF. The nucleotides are TGTGCCAGCTCACAGGACAGGGTAGAAAGTTCCGAGCAGTACTTC. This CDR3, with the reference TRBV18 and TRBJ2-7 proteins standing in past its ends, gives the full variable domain NAGVMQNPRHLVRRRGQEARLRCSPMKGHSHVYWYRQLPEEGLKFMVYLQKENIIDESGMPKERFSAEFPKEGPSILRIQQVVRGDSAAYFCASSQDRVESSEQYFGPGTRLTVT.